The next 15 T cell receptor beta chains were all read from a single sample in a study of shared clonotypes between healthy human individuals. Libraries were prepared by immunoSEQ multiplex PCR; TCRdb keeps only in-frame clonotypes and omits some of them. The sample yields 230,000 or so clones, 50% to 80% seen once. Material for sequencing was memory CD4+ T cells sorted from blood. The subset is: CD45RA-negative fraction. Receptor source: a man between 25 and 39 years old in good health.

The chain couples TRBV5-8 to TRBJ1-2; TRBD1 agrees at 9 bases. Germline trimming cut 2 bases from V and 1 base from J; bases unmatched to any gene: 9. This CDR3 is 17 amino acids long. Per germline, CDR1 SGHTS and CDR2 YDEGEE. The CDR3 DNA reads as TGTGCCAGCAGCTTTACCGGGACAGGGACATTTAACTATGGCTACACCTTC. Translation: CASSFTGTGTFNYGYTF.

The V gene is TRBV29-1, the J gene TRBJ2-3, with TRBD1 matching 7 bases. From germline, CDR1 is SQVTM and CDR2 ANQGSEA. V shed 7 bases, J shed 3 bases, and the junction held 4 bases outside the gene matches. The CDR3 is made up of 12 amino acids. Here the CDR3 reads CSATTGTDTQYF. In DNA form, the CDR3 reads TGCAGCGCGACGACAGGGACAGATACGCAGTATTTT.

The chain uses TRBV7-6 and TRBJ2-7, with a possible D match to TRBD2 (5 bases). The ends were cut back, 1 base at V and 6 bases at J, with 13 bases in the middle. Germline V gene data show CDR1 as SGHVS and CDR2 as FNYEAQ. CDR3 length: 14 amino acids. This CDR3 reads CASSLVGKVGEQYF. The DNA for the CDR3 is TGTGCCAGCAGCTTAGTCGGGAAAGTCGGCGAGCAGTACTTC.

The V and J genes are TRBV7-2 and TRBJ2-7; D is undetermined. Germline lookup yields CDR1 SGHTA and CDR2 FQGNSA. The CDR3 is 12 residues long. V lost 1 base to trimming and J lost 5 bases, with 6 bases between them. CDR3 DNA sequence: TGTGCCAGCAGCTTAGAGTTCAACGAGCAGTACTTC. Amino acid sequence: CASSLEFNEQYF.

CDR3 amino acids: CASRGGAETQYF. The CDR3 DNA reads as TGTGCCAGCCGGGGTGGAGCAGAGACCCAGTACTTC. The chain has TRBV18 and TRBJ2-5; weak D call: TRBD2 (5 bases). Trimming took off 8 bases at V and 4 bases at J, with 11 bases between the two ends. CDR1 and CDR2 from the germline V gene are KGHSH and LQKENI. This CDR3 comprises 12 residues. Using reference TRBV18 and TRBJ2-5 for the parts outside the CDR3, the full variable domain is NAGVMQNPRHLVRRRGQEARLRCSPMKGHSHVYWYRQLPEEGLKFMVYLQKENIIDESGMPKERFSAEFPKEGPSILRIQQVVRGDSAAYFCASRGGAETQYFGPGTRLLVL.

This clone ranks as medium-sized. V gene TRBV2 combines with J gene TRBJ2-1, with 7 bases fitting TRBD1. V dropped 8 bases and J dropped 0; count of bases not matched to a gene: 1. CDR1 is SNHLY, CDR2 FYNNEI, per germline. This CDR3 spans 13 amino acids. CDR3 sequence: CASGTDSYNEQFF. The CDR3 DNA sequence: TGTGCCAGCGGGACAGACTCCTACAATGAGCAGTTCTTC.

This clone has a handful of counts. The genes are TRBV9 and TRBJ2-7; D could derive from TRBD1 or TRBD2 (5 bases each). Germline CDR1 SGDLS, CDR2 YYNGEE. This CDR3 comprises 14 residues. V lost 0 bases and J lost 3, with 10 bases in between. The CDR3 loop is CASSVGGENYEQYF. As DNA, the CDR3 is TGTGCCAGCAGCGTAGGAGGGGAGAACTACGAGCAGTACTTC.

As DNA, the CDR3 is TGTGCCAGCAGCCAGAGTAGTACTGAGCAGTTCTTC. It is translated as CASSQSSTEQFF. The chain employs TRBV5-4 and TRBJ2-1; D is ambiguous. Germline CDR1 and CDR2: SGHNT and YYREEE (reference sequence). This CDR3 contains 12 residues. V was cut by 4 bases and J by 9 bases, with 11 bases left in between.

Only a few counts were recorded for this clone. Since a far larger clone is one base different, this is likely a read error. Other DNA sequences within the sample encode an identical CDR3. The V gene is TRBV28, the J gene TRBJ1-2; D is unclear. V dropped 5 bases and J dropped 2 bases, with 12 bases sitting between them. Germline CDR1 and CDR2: MDHEN and SYDVKM. The CDR3 spans 14 residues. CDR3 bases: TGTGCCAGCAGTCCTAACTTGCCGAACTATGGCTACACCTTC. Translation gives CASSPNLPNYGYTF.

This chain joins TRBV27 and TRBJ1-1, with D uncertain. Per the germline V gene, CDR1 is MNHEY and CDR2 is SMNVEV (reference sequence). The V end was cut by 4 bases, the J end by 2 bases, with 14 bases between. The CDR3 is 15 amino acids. This CDR3 is CASSSRASVNTEAFF. For the CDR3, the DNA is TGTGCCAGCAGTTCCCGGGCGTCCGTAAACACTGAAGCTTTCTTT.

This chain joins TRBV6-1 and TRBJ2-3, with D perhaps TRBD1 (6 bases). The V end was cut by 3 bases, the J end by 3 bases, with 10 bases between. CDR3 length: 14 amino acids. Germline CDR1 and CDR2: MNHNS and SASEGT. CDR3 nucleotides: TGTGCCAGCAGTGAGGGGCAGGGGACAGATACGCAGTATTTT. The encoded protein is CASSEGQGTDTQYF.

The chain joins TRBV21-1 to TRBJ1-2; the DNA was not compared with TRBD1, the D call given in the table. TRBV21-1 is assigned pseudogene status. This CDR3 has 13 residues. CDR3 sequence: CASSKMFQGGYTF. CDR3 DNA: TGTGCCAGCAGCAAAATGTTTCAGGGGGGCTACACCTTC.

The chain uses TRBV28 and TRBJ2-1; 8 nucleotides line up with TRBD1. With 6 bases clipped from V and 9 bases from J, the junction kept 13 bases outside the gene matches. Germline CDR1 MDHEN, CDR2 SYDVKM. CDR3 size: 15 residues. The CDR3: CASRPRGQVASEQFF. CDR3 DNA sequence: TGTGCCAGCAGACCCAGGGGGCAGGTTGCTAGTGAGCAGTTCTTC.

This sequence joins TRBV28 and TRBJ1-5; no clear D gene. Per the germline V gene, CDR1 is MDHEN and CDR2 is SYDVKM. V lost 7 bases, J lost 8 bases, and 18 bases lay in between. The CDR3 is 14 residues long. Here the CDR3 reads CASKPAFLGKPQHF. The CDR3, as DNA: TGTGCCAGCAAACCGGCCTTCTTAGGGAAGCCCCAGCATTTT.

This clone was seen once. The chain carries TRBV7-8 and TRBJ2-5; D call uncertain. The germline CDR1 and CDR2 sequences are SGHVS and FQNEAQ. Deletions cut 1 base from V and 5 bases from J, with 11 bases between. The length of the CDR3 is 14 residues. As DNA, the CDR3 is TGTGCCAGCAGCTTAGTGGGGAACGAGGAGACCCAGTACTTC. Its protein is CASSLVGNEETQYF.